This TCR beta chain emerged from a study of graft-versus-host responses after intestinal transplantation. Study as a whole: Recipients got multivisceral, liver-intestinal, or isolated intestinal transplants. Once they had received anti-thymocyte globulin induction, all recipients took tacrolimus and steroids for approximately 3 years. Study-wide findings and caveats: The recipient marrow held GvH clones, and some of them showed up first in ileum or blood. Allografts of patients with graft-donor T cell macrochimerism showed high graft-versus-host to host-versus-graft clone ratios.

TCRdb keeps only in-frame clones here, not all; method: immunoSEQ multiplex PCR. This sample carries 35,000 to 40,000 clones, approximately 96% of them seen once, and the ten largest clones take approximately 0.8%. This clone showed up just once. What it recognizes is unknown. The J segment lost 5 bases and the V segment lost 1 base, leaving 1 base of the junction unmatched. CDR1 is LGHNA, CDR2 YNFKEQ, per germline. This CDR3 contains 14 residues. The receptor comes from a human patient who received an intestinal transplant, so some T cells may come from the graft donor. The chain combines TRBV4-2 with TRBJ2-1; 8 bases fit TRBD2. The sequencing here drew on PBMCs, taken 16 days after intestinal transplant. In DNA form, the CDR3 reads TGTGCCAGCAGCCAAGTCGGGAGGGACAATGAGCAGTTCTTC. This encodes CASSQVGRDNEQFF.